This T cell receptor beta chain was recorded in a study of metastatic and nonmetastatic thyroid tumors. Study-level background: Patients with malignant and benign thyroid disease provided blood and tumor or nodule tissue, whose repertoires were compared.

Under the authors' procedure: Differences in CDR3 between clinicopathological groups were drawn on to build a classifier intended to discriminate distant-metastatic papillary thyroid cancer patients. TCRdb re-analyzed the PCR reads using MiXCR. The V and J calls here are based on TCRdb, not the publication. The data contain 10,000 to 15,000 clones, about 26% of them singletons. Patients were all untreated before their thyroid surgery. Germline CDR1 and CDR2: DFQATT and SNEGSKA (reference sequence). There are 16 residues in the CDR3. V shed 5 bases and J 5 bases; nucleotides not matched to a gene: 15. By its share, this clone is medium-sized. Antigen: not known. Study-level findings and limits: Within blood and tumor, benign nodules reportedly had significantly lower TCR beta diversity than malignant thyroid tumors did.

Material: tumor tissue. The chain carries TRBV20-1 and TRBJ2-7; 10 bases map to TRBD2. This TCR came from a female donor with papillary thyroid cancer or a benign thyroid nodule (not recorded which). Some clones in this sample may be carry-over from other donors' samples. DNA of the CDR3: TGCAGTGCTGCGCTTCCCGGCAAGCGGGAGGGTGACGAGCAGTACTTC. Translation gives CSAALPGKREGDEQYF.